The rows below give T cell receptor beta chains drawn from one sample of a study of CD8 T cells in Susac syndrome. TCRdb re-derived calls from the immunoSEQ multiplex PCR reads in MiXCR, one entry per CDR3 protein. The sample has fewer than 350,000 distinct CDR3 sequences; roughly 90% are singletons. The source material was CD8+ T cells from PBMCs. These receptors all come from a human donor with multiple sclerosis. CDR3s include the opening cysteine and the closing phenylalanine or tryptophan. Each record gives: CDR3 length, J gene, clone size, D gene, V gene, CDR3 protein, CDR3 DNA. D genes are given only for firm matches. Size is stated for part of the rows, as once, few or many counts, or as a class when the clone is expanded.

length: 14
J: TRBJ1-2
size: NA
D: NA
V: TRBV6-5
CDR3: CASSYSQANYGYTF
DNA: TGTGCCAGCAGTTACTCTCAAGCTAACTATGGCTACACCTTC

length: 15
J: TRBJ2-1
size: NA
D: TRBD2
V: TRBV30
CDR3: CAWTAGTSGYNEQFF
DNA: TGTGCCTGGACAGCCGGGACTAGCGGATACAATGAGCAGTTCTTC

length: 15
J: TRBJ2-2
size: NA
D: NA
V: TRBV4-1
CDR3: CASSQEAGWAGELFF
DNA: TGCGCCAGCAGCCAAGAGGCAGGGTGGGCCGGGGAGCTGTTTTTT

length: 15
J: TRBJ2-7
size: NA
D: TRBD2
V: TRBV27
CDR3: CASSQGLEADYEQYF
DNA: TGTGCCAGCAGTCAGGGACTAGAAGCTGACTACGAGCAGTACTTC

length: 15
J: TRBJ2-7
size: NA
D: NA
V: TRBV27
CDR3: CASSLRAGELYEQYF
DNA: TGTGCCAGCAGTTTAAGGGCGGGCGAGCTCTACGAGCAGTACTTC

length: 12
J: TRBJ1-1
size: NA
D: NA
V: TRBV4-2
CDR3: CASGGGGTEAFF
DNA: TGTGCCAGTGGGGGAGGTGGCACTGAAGCTTTCTTT

length: 14
J: TRBJ2-1
size: NA
D: NA
V: TRBV5-6
CDR3: CASSLGGSSWEQFF
DNA: TGTGCCAGCAGCTTGGGGGGCAGTTCTTGGGAGCAGTTCTTC

length: 15
J: TRBJ1-1
size: NA
D: NA
V: TRBV5-1
CDR3: CASIGGQGGNTEAFF
DNA: TGCGCCTCCATAGGAGGTCAGGGTGGGAACACTGAAGCTTTCTTT

length: 12
J: TRBJ2-1
size: NA
D: NA
V: TRBV7-9
CDR3: CASSGGHNEQFF
DNA: TGTGCCAGCAGCGGCGGTCACAATGAGCAGTTCTTC

length: 13
J: TRBJ2-7
size: NA
D: TRBD1
V: TRBV30
CDR3: CAWSPFDRDEQYF
DNA: TGTGCCTGGAGCCCCTTCGACAGGGACGAGCAGTACTTC

length: 15
J: TRBJ2-1
size: NA
D: NA
V: TRBV30
CDR3: CAWSGRGVAYNEQFF
DNA: TGTGCCTGGAGTGGGAGGGGGGTAGCCTACAATGAGCAGTTCTTC

length: 15
J: TRBJ2-7
size: few
D: NA
V: TRBV4-2
CDR3: CASSQDVVRPYEQYF
DNA: TGTGCCAGCAGCCAAGATGTGGTCCGACCCTACGAGCAGTACTTC

length: 14
J: TRBJ1-1
size: NA
D: NA
V: TRBV7-8
CDR3: CASRRGGAIAEAFF
DNA: TGTGCCAGCAGACGGGGGGGCGCAATTGCTGAAGCTTTCTTT

length: 15
J: TRBJ2-7
size: NA
D: NA
V: TRBV7-2
CDR3: CASSLAGTSTYEQYF
DNA: TGTGCCAGCAGCTTAGCCGGGACTTCTACCTACGAGCAGTACTTC

length: 14
J: TRBJ2-1
size: NA
D: TRBD2
V: TRBV3-1
CDR3: CASSQREAYNEQFF
DNA: TGTGCCAGCAGCCAGCGGGAGGCCTACAATGAGCAGTTCTTC

length: 12
J: TRBJ2-7
size: NA
D: NA
V: TRBV2
CDR3: CASSSRWYEQYF
DNA: TGTGCCAGCAGTAGCAGGTGGTACGAGCAGTACTTC

length: 15
J: TRBJ2-7
size: NA
D: TRBD2
V: TRBV6-2/TRBV6-3
CDR3: CASSTSGGVSYEQYF
DNA: TGTGCCAGCAGTACCTCGGGGGGGGTCTCCTACGAGCAGTACTTC

length: 15
J: TRBJ2-6
size: NA
D: NA
V: TRBV15
CDR3: CATSTEVSGANVLTF
DNA: TGTGCCACCAGCACTGAAGTCTCTGGGGCCAACGTCCTGACTTTC

length: 16
J: TRBJ2-2
size: NA
D: NA
V: TRBV7-9
CDR3: CASSTITGLHTGELFF
DNA: TGTGCCAGCAGCACCATAACGGGCCTGCACACCGGGGAGCTGTTTTTT

length: 16
J: TRBJ2-3
size: NA
D: NA
V: TRBV6-2/TRBV6-3
CDR3: CASSYAQGPSTDTQYF
DNA: TGTGCCAGCAGTTACGCACAGGGACCCAGCACAGATACGCAGTATTTT

length: 16
J: TRBJ2-2
size: NA
D: NA
V: TRBV19
CDR3: CASSIRDLWDFGELFF
DNA: TGTGCCAGTAGTATAAGGGACCTGTGGGATTTTGGGGAGCTGTTTTTT

length: 16
J: TRBJ1-2
size: once
D: NA
V: TRBV5-6
CDR3: CASLPTPRTATYGYTF
DNA: TGTGCCAGCCTTCCAACACCCCGGACGGCGACCTATGGCTACACCTTC

length: 16
J: TRBJ2-7
size: NA
D: TRBD2
V: TRBV3-1
CDR3: CASSQTGLAGVGEQYF
DNA: TGTGCCAGCAGCCAAACGGGACTAGCGGGAGTCGGCGAGCAGTACTTC

length: 15
J: TRBJ2-7
size: NA
D: TRBD1
V: TRBV20-1
CDR3: CSAPSFRDSSYEQYF
DNA: TGCAGTGCTCCTTCTTTCAGGGACAGCTCCTACGAGCAGTACTTC

length: 21
J: TRBJ2-1
size: NA
D: NA
V: TRBV15
CDR3: CATSRDHPTSSTPYSYNEQFF
DNA: TGTGCCACCAGCAGAGATCACCCTACTAGCTCAACACCATACTCCTACAATGAGCAGTTCTTC

length: 14
J: TRBJ1-5
size: once
D: NA
V: TRBV5-6
CDR3: CASSEGTSNQPQHF
DNA: TGTGCCAGCAGCGAAGGAACTAGCAATCAGCCCCAGCATTTT

length: 15
J: TRBJ2-7
size: once
D: NA
V: TRBV7-7
CDR3: CASSLGQSPSFEQYF
DNA: TGTGCTAGCAGCTTAGGCCAATCCCCTAGCTTCGAGCAGTACTTC

length: 15
J: TRBJ1-5
size: NA
D: NA
V: TRBV5-6
CDR3: CASSYYRVGYQPQHF
DNA: TGTGCCAGCAGCTACTACAGGGTTGGTTATCAGCCCCAGCATTTT

length: 13
J: TRBJ1-2
size: NA
D: NA
V: TRBV5-6
CDR3: CASSLVGALGYTF
DNA: TGTGCCAGCAGCTTGGTCGGGGCTCTCGGCTACACCTTC

length: 13
J: TRBJ2-3
size: NA
D: NA
V: TRBV11-2
CDR3: CASSLDHTDTQYF
DNA: TGTGCCAGCAGCTTAGATCATACAGATACGCAGTATTTT

length: 12
J: TRBJ2-7
size: NA
D: NA
V: TRBV7-9
CDR3: CASSSDSPEQYF
DNA: TGTGCCAGCAGCAGCGACAGCCCCGAGCAGTACTTC

length: 14
J: TRBJ2-3
size: NA
D: NA
V: TRBV4-1
CDR3: CASSQWDDTDTQYF
DNA: TGCGCCAGCAGCCAATGGGACGACACAGATACGCAGTATTTT

length: 15
J: TRBJ2-5
size: NA
D: NA
V: TRBV9
CDR3: CASSNPGYPQETQYF
DNA: TGTGCCAGCAGCAACCCAGGGTACCCACAAGAGACCCAGTACTTC